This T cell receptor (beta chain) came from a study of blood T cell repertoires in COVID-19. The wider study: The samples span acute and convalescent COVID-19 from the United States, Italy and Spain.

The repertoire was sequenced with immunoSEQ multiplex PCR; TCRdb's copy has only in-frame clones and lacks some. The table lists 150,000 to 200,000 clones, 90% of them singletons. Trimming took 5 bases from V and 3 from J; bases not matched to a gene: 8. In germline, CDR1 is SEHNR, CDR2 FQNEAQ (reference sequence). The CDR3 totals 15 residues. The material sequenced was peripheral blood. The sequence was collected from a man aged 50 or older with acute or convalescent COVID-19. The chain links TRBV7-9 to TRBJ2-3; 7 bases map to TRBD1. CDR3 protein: CASSQTGLSTDTQYF. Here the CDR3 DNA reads TGTGCCAGCAGCCAGACAGGGCTAAGTACAGATACGCAGTATTTT.